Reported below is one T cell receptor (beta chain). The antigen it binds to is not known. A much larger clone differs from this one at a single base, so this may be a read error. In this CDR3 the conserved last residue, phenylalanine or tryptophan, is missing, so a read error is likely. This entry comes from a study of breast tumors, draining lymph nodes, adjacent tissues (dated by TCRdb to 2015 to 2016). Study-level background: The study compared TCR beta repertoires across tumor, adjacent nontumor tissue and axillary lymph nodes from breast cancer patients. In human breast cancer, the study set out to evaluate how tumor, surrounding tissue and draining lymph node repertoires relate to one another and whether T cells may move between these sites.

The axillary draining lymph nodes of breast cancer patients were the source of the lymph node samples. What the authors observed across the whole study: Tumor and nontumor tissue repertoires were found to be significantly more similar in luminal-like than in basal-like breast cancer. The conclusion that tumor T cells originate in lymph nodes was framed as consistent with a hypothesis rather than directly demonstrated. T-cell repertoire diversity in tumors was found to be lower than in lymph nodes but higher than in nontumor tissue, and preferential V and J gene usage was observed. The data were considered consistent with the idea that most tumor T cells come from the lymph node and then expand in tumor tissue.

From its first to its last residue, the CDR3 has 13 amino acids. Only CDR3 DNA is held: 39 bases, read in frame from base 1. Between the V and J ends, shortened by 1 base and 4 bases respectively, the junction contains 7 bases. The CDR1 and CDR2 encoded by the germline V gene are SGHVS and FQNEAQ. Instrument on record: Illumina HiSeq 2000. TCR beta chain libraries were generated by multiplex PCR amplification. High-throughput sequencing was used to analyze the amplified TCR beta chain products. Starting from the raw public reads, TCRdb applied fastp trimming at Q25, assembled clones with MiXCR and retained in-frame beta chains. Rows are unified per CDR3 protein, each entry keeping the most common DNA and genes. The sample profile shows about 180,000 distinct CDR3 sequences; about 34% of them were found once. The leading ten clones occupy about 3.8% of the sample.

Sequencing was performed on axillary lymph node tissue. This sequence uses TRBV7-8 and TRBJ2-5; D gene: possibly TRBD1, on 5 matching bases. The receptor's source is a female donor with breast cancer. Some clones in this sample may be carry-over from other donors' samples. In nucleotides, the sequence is TGTGCCAGCAGCTTAGAAGGGGCAGAGACCCAGTACTCC. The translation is CASSLEGAETQYS.